What follows are 28 T cell receptor beta chains derived from one specimen sequenced in a study of graft-versus-host responses after intestinal transplantation. The data were produced by immunoSEQ multiplex PCR, yet TCRdb's version contains in-frame clones alone and is incomplete. Of around 90,000 clones in the sample, 85% to 95% are singletons; the top ten hold about 0.073%. Their antigens remain unidentified. The specimen was unstimulated CD8+ T cells sorted from spleen or lymph node cells, collected before transplant. These receptors were collected from a human donor who was the organ donor for an intestinal transplant.

This clone came up once. The chain links TRBV5-1 to TRBJ2-2; 10 bases are shared with TRBD1. CDR1 is SGHRS and CDR2 is YFSETQ in the germline V gene. This CDR3 region has 18 residues. Trimming took 4 bases from V and 0 from J; bases not matched to a gene: 9. Here the CDR3 DNA reads TGCGCCAGCAGCAACTACCGGGACAGGGGCGCGAACACCGGGGAGCTGTTTTTT. Amino acids: CASSNYRDRGANTGELFF.

The gene calls are TRBV27 and TRBJ2-1; weak D call: TRBD2 (6 bases). Germline values: CDR1 MNHEY, CDR2 SMNVEV (reference sequence). The CDR3 runs 16 residues. Trimming cost V 1 base and J 10 bases, with 20 bases left between them. The CDR3 region is CASSLWGLEPWGEQFF. In DNA, the CDR3 is TGTGCCAGCAGTTTATGGGGACTCGAGCCCTGGGGGGAGCAGTTCTTC.

The chain has TRBV5-6 and TRBJ2-5; TRBD1 might be the D (6 bases). V lost 1 base and J lost 5, with 12 bases in between. CDR3 length: 14 residues. Germline V lookup: CDR1 SGHDT, CDR2 YYEEEE. CDR3 nucleotide sequence: TGTGCCAGCAGCTTGAAGTACAGGGTGGAGACCCAGTACTTC. Translation gives CASSLKYRVETQYF.

The chain combines TRBV4-2 with TRBJ2-7, with D unclear. Germline CDR1 LGHNA, CDR2 YNFKEQ. CDR3 length: 16 amino acids. V was shortened by 2 bases and J by 5 bases, with 19 bases between the two germline ends. The CDR3 sequence: CASSQLMQSVVHEQYF. The CDR3 region has the DNA TGTGCCAGCAGCCAATTAATGCAATCAGTGGTCCACGAGCAGTACTTC.

V and J are TRBV4-1 and TRBJ2-5; 7 bases map to TRBD2. Germline values: CDR1 MGHRA, CDR2 YSYEKL. Losses at the gene ends were 0 bases for V and 1 base for J; bases not matched to a gene: 11. This CDR3 has 18 residues. DNA of the CDR3: TGCGCCAGCAGCCAAGATCTCAGTATGGCTAGCGGCCAAGAGACCCAGTACTTC. This sequence encodes CASSQDLSMASGQETQYF.

The chain is built from TRBV7-9 and TRBJ2-5, with 12 bases identical to TRBD2. V trimming: 5 bases; J trimming: 5 bases; junction bases outside the gene matches: 9. This CDR3 region has 16 residues. CDR1 SEHNR and CDR2 FQNEAQ come from the germline V gene (reference sequence). The CDR3 DNA sequence: TGTGCCAGCAGCCCGACTAGCGGGAGAGGATTGGAGACCCAGTACTTC. This codes for CASSPTSGRGLETQYF.

This clone has more than one count but fewer than ten. This chain connects TRBV6-1 to TRBJ1-1; weak D call: TRBD1 (6 bases). Germline values: CDR1 MNHNS, CDR2 SASEGT. The CDR3 has 14 amino acids. V was pared by 4 bases and J by 3 bases, with 12 bases between. The CDR3 sequence is CASSGTDGDTEAFF. CDR3 in DNA: TGTGCCAGCAGTGGGACAGATGGGGACACTGAAGCTTTCTTT.

The CDR3 DNA reads as TGTGCCTGGAGCGCGACAGGGTACTACGAGCAGTACTTC. Translating it yields CAWSATGYYEQYF. This chain joins TRBV30 and TRBJ2-7; TRBD1 agrees at 7 bases. The junction had 5 bases not matched to a gene; V was cut back by 3 bases and J by 3 bases. CDR3 length: 13 amino acids. Germline-derived CDR1 and CDR2 are GTSNPN and SVGIG (reference sequence).

The rearrangement uses TRBV25-1 and TRBJ2-1, with D perhaps matching TRBD2 (6 bases). Between the trimmed V and J ends, which lost 1 base and 0 bases, there was a span of 13 bases. The germline V gene has CDR1 MGHDK and CDR2 SYGVNS. The CDR3 runs to 17 residues. The CDR3 loop reads CASSELFAGLSYNEQFF. The CDR3 DNA sequence: TGTGCCAGCAGTGAATTGTTTGCGGGGCTCTCCTACAATGAGCAGTTCTTC.

This clone was counted between two and nine times. V is TRBV29-1 and J is TRBJ2-7, with a tentative D call TRBD1 (5 bases). Germline CDR1 SQVTM, CDR2 ANQGSEA. V was shortened by 1 base and J by 5 bases, with 15 bases between the two germline ends. The CDR3 is made up of 14 amino acids. CDR3 DNA: TGCAGCGTTGAAGCGATCAGGGATAGCCACGAGCAGTACTTC. Translation: CSVEAIRDSHEQYF.

The chain couples TRBV27 to TRBJ2-7; 13 bases fit TRBD2. Per germline, CDR1 MNHEY and CDR2 SMNVEV (reference sequence). The V segment lost 5 bases and the J segment 0 bases; nucleotides outside the gene matches: 10. The CDR3 covers 18 residues. Here the CDR3 reads CASSGPGTSGIGSYEQYF. The CDR3 coding sequence is TGTGCCAGCAGTGGTCCCGGGACTAGCGGGATAGGCTCCTACGAGCAGTACTTC.

The chain is built from TRBV12-5 and TRBJ2-1; 7 bases fit TRBD2. Germline CDR1 is LGHNT and CDR2 is FRNRAP. The CDR3 spans 17 residues. The J segment lost 8 bases and the V segment lost 0 bases, leaving 13 bases of the junction unmatched. As DNA, the CDR3 is TGTGCTAGTGGTTTGGTACGTGGCGGGGGTTTTTTCGATGAGCAGTTCTTC. Translating gives CASGLVRGGGFFDEQFF. Complete variable domain (other parts from reference TRBV12-5 and TRBJ2-1): DARVTQTPRHKVTEMGQEVTMRCQPILGHNTVFWYRQTMMQGLELLAYFRNRAPLDDSGMPKDRFSAEMPDATLATLKIQPSEPRDSAVYFCASGLVRGGGFFDEQFFGPGTRLTVL.

The V and J genes are TRBV28 and TRBJ2-4; 8 bases are shared with TRBD1. CDR3 length: 20 amino acids. V dropped 3 bases and J dropped 6; count of bases not matched to a gene: 22. Germline loops: CDR1 MDHEN, CDR2 SYDVKM. The CDR3 DNA reads TGTGCCAGCAGTTTCCCTCTGCCTCGACAGGGGTCCCGGGAAGCAAACATTCAGTACTTC. Protein product: CASSFPLPRQGSREANIQYF.

The chain is built from TRBV7-9 and TRBJ1-2; D gene unclear. Trimming took off 5 bases at V and 1 base at J, with 11 bases between the two ends. This CDR3 is 14 amino acids long. Germline lookup yields CDR1 SEHNR and CDR2 FQNEAQ (reference sequence). CDR3 DNA: TGTGCCAGCAGCGGCTCCGGGAATAACTATGGCTACACCTTC. This sequence encodes CASSGSGNNYGYTF.

The chain combines TRBV9 with TRBJ1-1; 7 bases fit TRBD1. This CDR3 has 15 residues. Looked up from germline, CDR1 is SGDLS and CDR2 is YYNGEE. V shed 5 bases and J 4 bases; nucleotides not matched to a gene: 11. CDR3 in amino acids: CASSTEQQGSTEAFF. Here the CDR3 DNA reads TGTGCCAGCAGTACCGAGCAACAGGGGAGCACTGAAGCTTTCTTT.

V and J are TRBV7-8 and TRBJ1-3, with TRBD1 as a possible D gene (5 bases). This CDR3 has 14 residues. V was cut by 1 base and J by 7 bases, with 11 bases left in between. CDR1 and CDR2 (germline): SGHVS, FQNEAQ. The chain's CDR3 is CASSLVGPRNTIYF. The DNA of the CDR3 is TGTGCCAGCAGCTTAGTGGGGCCCAGGAACACCATATATTTT.

The chain combines TRBV11-2 with TRBJ2-3; 8 nucleotides line up with TRBD1. Trimming took 1 base from V and 3 from J; bases not matched to a gene: 6. Germline V gene lookup returns CDR1 SGHAT and CDR2 FQNNGV. The CDR3 loop spans 16 amino acids. CDR3 amino acids: CASSLVWQGATDTQYF. Written as DNA, the CDR3 is TGTGCCAGCAGCTTAGTGTGGCAGGGGGCAACAGATACGCAGTATTTT.

The chain carries TRBV27 and TRBJ1-1, with 7 bases fitting TRBD1. CDR3 size: 14 residues. V lost 5 bases, J lost 0 bases, and 3 bases stayed unmatched. The germline CDR1 and CDR2 sequences are MNHEY and SMNVEV (reference sequence). The CDR3 nucleotides read TGTGCCAGCAGTAAGACAGGGATGAACACTGAAGCTTTCTTT. Protein sequence: CASSKTGMNTEAFF.

CDR3 in amino acids: CSVRECGQVPYEQYF. The CDR3, as DNA: TGCAGCGTTAGAGAATGTGGGCAGGTTCCCTACGAGCAGTACTTC. The chain has TRBV29-1 and TRBJ2-7; no clear D gene. Germline V gives CDR1 SQVTM, CDR2 ANQGSEA. Trimming stripped 5 bases from V and 2 bases from J, with 19 bases between. This CDR3 region has 15 residues.

This rearrangement joins TRBV5-1 to TRBJ2-7, with D possibly TRBD1 on 6 matching bases. This CDR3 spans 13 amino acids. Per germline, CDR1 SGHRS and CDR2 YFSETQ. Between the trimmed V and J ends, which lost 5 bases and 5 bases, there was a span of 14 bases. The CDR3 DNA sequence: TGCGCCAGCAGGGCAGGGGTTAAAGACGAGCAGTACTTC. It encodes CASRAGVKDEQYF.

This clone showed up just once. V gene TRBV4-2 combines with J gene TRBJ1-2, with D unclear. Germline CDR1 and CDR2: LGHNA and YNFKEQ. V dropped 0 bases and J dropped 1 base, with 12 bases sitting between them. This CDR3 has 16 residues. The CDR3 loop reads CASSQEPDRHNYGYTF. The CDR3 bases are TGTGCCAGCAGCCAAGAGCCAGACCGACATAACTATGGCTACACCTTC.

The V call is TRBV9, the J call TRBJ2-3, with a tentative D call TRBD2 (5 bases). CDR3 size: 16 residues. The germline V gene has CDR1 SGDLS and CDR2 YYNGEE. V lost 0 bases and J 2 bases, leaving 13 bases between the germline ends. Here the CDR3 reads CASSVGGAVITDTQYF. The CDR3, as DNA: TGTGCCAGCAGCGTAGGGGGAGCCGTCATCACAGATACGCAGTATTTT. Full variable domain (missing parts from reference TRBV9 and TRBJ2-3): DSGVTQTPKHLITATGQRVTLRCSPRSGDLSVYWYQQSLDQGLQFLIQYYNGEERAKGNILERFSAQQFPDLHSELNLSSLELGDSALYFCASSVGGAVITDTQYFGPGTRLTVL.

J is TRBJ2-5 and V is TRBV7-6; D perhaps matches TRBD1 (6 bases). V dropped 3 bases and J dropped 3 bases, with 14 bases sitting between them. CDR1 and CDR2 (germline): SGHVS, FNYEAQ. The length of the CDR3 is 15 residues. The chain's CDR3 is CASSFLQGREETQYF. The CDR3 DNA follows: TGTGCCAGCAGCTTCCTACAGGGTCGGGAAGAGACCCAGTACTTC.

This chain joins TRBV7-6 and TRBJ2-2; TRBD2 aligns across 10 bases. This CDR3 has 17 amino acids. After removal of 4 bases from V and 6 bases from J, the junction contained 11 bases not matched to a gene. Germline V gives CDR1 SGHVS, CDR2 FNYEAQ. DNA for the CDR3: TGTGCCAGCAGCTCACCCAGTCCGAGCGGGGGGGCCGGGGAGCTGTTTTTT. This encodes CASSSPSPSGGAGELFF.

The V gene is TRBV9, the J gene TRBJ1-6; D ambiguous. Trimming cost V 4 bases and J 4 bases, with 6 bases left between them. CDR1 and CDR2 from the germline V gene are SGDLS and YYNGEE. This CDR3 is 13 amino acids long. CDR3 DNA: TGTGCCAGCAGCTCCGGGTATAATTCACCCCTCCACTTT. Its translation: CASSSGYNSPLHF.

CDR3 in DNA: TGTGCCATCCGAGACAGGGGGCTAGGATATACTGAAGCTTTCTTT. Translated, it gives CAIRDRGLGYTEAFF. The chain carries TRBV28 and TRBJ1-1, with 10 positions matching TRBD1. The CDR3 spans 15 residues. The junction had 13 bases not matched to a gene; V was cut back by 10 bases and J by 5 bases. Germline V lookup: CDR1 MDHEN, CDR2 SYDVKM.

This clone has only one observation. The rearrangement links TRBV27 to TRBJ1-6; no reliable D call. CDR1 is MNHEY, CDR2 SMNVEV, per germline (reference sequence). The CDR3 spans 16 residues. V lost 0 bases, J lost 7 bases, and 13 bases lay in between. DNA of the CDR3: TGTGCCAGCAGTTTATCTCTGGGCATCGAAAATTCACCCCTCCACTTT. Its translation is CASSLSLGIENSPLHF.

The V call is TRBV19, the J call TRBJ1-2; unclear D gene. Deletions cut 10 bases from V and 6 bases from J, with 12 bases between. The germline CDR1 and CDR2 sequences are LNHDA and SQIVND (reference sequence). The CDR3 covers 11 residues. In DNA form, the CDR3 reads TGTGCCACCGATTACGGGAATGGCTACACCTTC. This gives the protein CATDYGNGYTF.